Listed here are 13 T cell receptor beta chains from one sample, sequenced in a study of shared clonotypes between healthy human individuals. TCRdb keeps only in-frame clones here, not all; method: immunoSEQ multiplex PCR. The repertoire has hundreds of thousands of clones, around 78% of them found once; the top ten carry 1.5% to 2%. The sequencing sample was made of memory CD4+ T cells sorted from blood. Indicated subset: CD45RA-negative fraction. The receptor set was obtained from a woman aged 30 to 39 in good health.

This clone was seen only a few times. The chain recombines TRBV5-5 with TRBJ1-1; tentative D call: TRBD1 (5 bases). Germline V gene data show CDR1 as SGHKS and CDR2 as YYEKEE (reference sequence). Trimming took 4 bases from V and 6 from J, leaving 16 bases between them. This CDR3 has 14 residues. The DNA for the CDR3 is TGTGCCAGCAGCGCCCGGGACCTAGGGGCTGAAGCTTTCTTT. Translation gives CASSARDLGAEAFF.

The chain is built from TRBV30 and TRBJ1-1; D call uncertain. Germline V gene lookup returns CDR1 GTSNPN and CDR2 SVGIG (reference sequence). The CDR3 consists of 14 residues. The V gene lost 7 bases and the J gene lost 0 bases, with 15 bases spanning the gap. The CDR3: CAYHRGLLNTEAFF. In nucleotides, the CDR3 is TGTGCCTATCACCGAGGACTCCTGAACACTGAAGCTTTCTTT.

This clone was found a few times. The gene calls are TRBV9 and TRBJ2-2; no reliable D call. CDR1 is SGDLS and CDR2 is YYNGEE in the germline V gene. Between the trimmed V and J ends, which lost 0 bases and 0 bases, there was a span of 3 bases. The CDR3 totals 14 residues. The CDR3 nucleotides read TGTGCCAGCAGCGTAGTCTCGAACACCGGGGAGCTGTTTTTT. Its translation is CASSVVSNTGELFF.

This clone was picked up a small number of times. V gene TRBV5-1 combines with J gene TRBJ2-1; 11 nucleotides align to TRBD1. There are 15 residues in the CDR3. Germline CDR1 reads SGHRS; CDR2 reads YFSETQ. V was pared by 4 bases and J by 5 bases, with 5 bases of the junction left unmatched. The CDR3 DNA follows: TGCGCCAGCAGCCGGACAGGGGGCAGGGACAATGAGCAGTTCTTC. Translating gives CASSRTGGRDNEQFF.

This clone came up a few times. The chain has TRBV7-9 and TRBJ1-5; D gene ambiguous. V was clipped by 5 bases and J by 9 bases, with 17 bases between them. The CDR3 spans 14 residues. Germline CDR1 reads SEHNR; CDR2 reads FQNEAQ (reference sequence). CDR3 DNA sequence: TGTGCCAGCAGCCAAGGTGATGGGTTGCGGCCCCAGCATTTT. This gives the protein CASSQGDGLRPQHF.

In this sample, this clone turned up a few times. The J gene is TRBJ1-4, the V gene TRBV6-5; TRBD1 aligns across 7 bases. This CDR3 region has 14 residues. V lost 1 base and J lost 8; bases outside the gene matches: 4. CDR1 and CDR2 (germline): MNHEY, SVGAGI. CDR3 region: CASSYWDSPEKLFF. For the CDR3, the DNA is TGTGCCAGCAGTTACTGGGACAGCCCCGAAAAACTGTTTTTT.

The gene calls are TRBV5-6 and TRBJ1-3, with D hard to call. CDR1 and CDR2 from the germline V gene are SGHDT and YYEEEE. The V end lost 1 base, the J end lost 1 base, and 3 bases lay between the germline ends. This CDR3 contains 13 residues. In nucleotides, the CDR3 is TGTGCCAGCAGCTTGAATTCTGGAAACACCATATATTTT. Encoded protein: CASSLNSGNTIYF.

This clone was observed a few times. V gene TRBV7-9 combines with J gene TRBJ2-7; a possible D gene is TRBD2 (5 bases). V was shortened by 5 bases and J by 0 bases, with 17 bases between the two germline ends. CDR3 length: 16 residues. Per germline, CDR1 SEHNR and CDR2 FQNEAQ (reference sequence). The CDR3 is CASSPMFPGSSYEQYF. CDR3 nucleotides: TGTGCCAGCAGCCCCATGTTTCCGGGAAGCTCCTACGAGCAGTACTTC.

This chain joins TRBV29-1 and TRBJ1-2; no reliable D call. Germline assignment: CDR1 SQVTM and CDR2 ANQGSEA. The CDR3 runs to 15 residues. Trimming pared 5 bases from V and 2 bases from J, leaving 18 bases between. CDR3 sequence: CSVPPVGVGNYGYTF. The CDR3 DNA sequence: TGCAGCGTTCCCCCTGTCGGGGTCGGGAACTATGGCTACACCTTC.

The V call is TRBV30, the J call TRBJ2-2; 7 nucleotides match TRBD1. The CDR3 has 11 amino acids. Trimming at V came to 1 base and at J to 12 bases, leaving 2 bases not matched to a gene. Germline V gives CDR1 GTSNPN, CDR2 SVGIG (reference sequence). The CDR3 protein is CAWSEGAQLFF. The CDR3 nucleotides are TGTGCCTGGAGTGAGGGGGCACAGCTGTTTTTT.

The CDR3 bases are TGTGCCAGCAGTTTAGGGGGTTCACCCCTCCACTTT. Protein sequence: CASSLGGSPLHF. The chain joins TRBV28 to TRBJ1-6, with D possibly being TRBD1 (5 bases). V was shortened by 2 bases and J by 9 bases, with 5 bases between the two germline ends. Germline CDR1 and CDR2: MDHEN and SYDVKM. The CDR3 has 12 amino acids.

The sample holds one count of this clone. CDR3 loop: CASRAGTDSYEQYF. The CDR3 nucleotides are TGCGCCAGCAGGGCCGGGACCGACTCCTACGAGCAGTACTTC. The chain couples TRBV5-1 to TRBJ2-7; tentatively, D is TRBD1 or TRBD2 (5 bases each). Looked up from germline, CDR1 is SGHRS and CDR2 is YFSETQ. The CDR3 consists of 14 residues. The V and J ends lost 5 bases and 0 bases respectively, with 12 bases between them.

CDR3 in DNA: TGTGCCAGTAGTACAAGACAGGGCTATGAAGCTTTCTTT. As protein: CASSTRQGYEAFF. The V and J genes are TRBV19 and TRBJ1-1; 7 bases agree with TRBD1. CDR3 length: 13 amino acids. Germline CDR1 and CDR2: LNHDA and SQIVND (reference sequence). Losses at the gene ends were 4 bases for V and 7 bases for J; bases not matched to a gene: 6.